Listed here is a single T cell receptor beta chain. In the authors' methods: Amplification of reference gene primers was used by the study to estimate nucleated cell counts. The table came from immunoSEQ multiplex PCR; TCRdb's copy has only in-frame clones and leaves some out. V and J calls and clone size are as listed in that table; D and trimming were resolved from the DNA. The sample consists of around 250,000 clones, approximately 82% of them appearing once. The germline V and J ends were trimmed by 3 bases and 0 bases, with 17 bases remaining between them. Germline CDR1 is MGHRA and CDR2 is YSYEKL. The CDR3 runs to 17 residues. The data are from a study of blood T cell repertoires in COVID-19. Overall study: Some COVID-19 samples were acute and others convalescent; all came from the United States, Italy and Spain.

The sequence came from a man aged 25 to 40 who had recovered from COVID-19. The V and J genes are TRBV4-1 and TRBJ1-1; D remains ambiguous. Sequencing input: peripheral blood. The CDR3 loop reads CASSQRTSIPLNTEAFF. The CDR3 DNA follows: TGCGCCAGCAGCCAGAGGACTTCTATCCCCTTGAACACTGAAGCTTTCTTT.